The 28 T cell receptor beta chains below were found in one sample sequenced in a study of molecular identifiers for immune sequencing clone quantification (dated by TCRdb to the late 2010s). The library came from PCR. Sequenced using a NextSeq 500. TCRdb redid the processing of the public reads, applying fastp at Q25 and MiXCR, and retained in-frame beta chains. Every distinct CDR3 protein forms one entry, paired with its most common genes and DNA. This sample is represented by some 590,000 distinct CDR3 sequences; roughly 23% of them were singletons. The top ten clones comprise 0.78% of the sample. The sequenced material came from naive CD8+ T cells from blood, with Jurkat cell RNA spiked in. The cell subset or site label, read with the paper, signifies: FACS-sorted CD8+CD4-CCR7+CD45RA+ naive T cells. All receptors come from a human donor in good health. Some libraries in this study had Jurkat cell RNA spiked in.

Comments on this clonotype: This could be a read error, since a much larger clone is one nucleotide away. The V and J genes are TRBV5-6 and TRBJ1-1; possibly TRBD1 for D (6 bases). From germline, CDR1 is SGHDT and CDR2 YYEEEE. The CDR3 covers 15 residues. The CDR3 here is CAGSSQGGGPTEAFF. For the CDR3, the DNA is TGTGCCGGCAGCTCGCAGGGTGGGGGCCCGACTGAAGCTTTCTTT.

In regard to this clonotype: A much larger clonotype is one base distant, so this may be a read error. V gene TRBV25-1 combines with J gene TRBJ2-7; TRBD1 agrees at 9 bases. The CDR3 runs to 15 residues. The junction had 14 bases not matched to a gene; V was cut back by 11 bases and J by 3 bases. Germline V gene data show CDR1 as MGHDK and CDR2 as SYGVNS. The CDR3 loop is CAGNSPGQGVYEQYF. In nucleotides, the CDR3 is TGTGCCGGCAATTCCCCGGGACAGGGAGTCTACGAGCAGTACTTC.

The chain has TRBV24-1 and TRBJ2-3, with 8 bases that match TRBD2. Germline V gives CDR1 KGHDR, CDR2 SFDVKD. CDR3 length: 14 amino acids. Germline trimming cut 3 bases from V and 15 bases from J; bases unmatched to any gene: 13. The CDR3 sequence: CATSDGSGGAVVYF. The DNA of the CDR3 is TGTGCCACCAGTGATGGGTCGGGAGGGGCCGTGGTTTATTTT.

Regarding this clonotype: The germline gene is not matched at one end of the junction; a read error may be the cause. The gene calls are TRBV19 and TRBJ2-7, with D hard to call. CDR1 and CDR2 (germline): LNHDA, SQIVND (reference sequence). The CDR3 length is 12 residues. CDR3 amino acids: CASTSGSHEQCF. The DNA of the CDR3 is TGTGCCAGTACCTCGGGTTCCCACGAGCAGTGCTTC.

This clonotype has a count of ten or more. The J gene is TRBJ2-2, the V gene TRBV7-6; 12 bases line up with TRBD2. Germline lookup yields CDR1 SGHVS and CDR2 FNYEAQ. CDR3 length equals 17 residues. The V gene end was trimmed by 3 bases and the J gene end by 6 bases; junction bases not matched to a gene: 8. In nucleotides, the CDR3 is TGTGCCAGCAGCTTGGCCCTAGCGGGGGGGCCTTCCGGGGAGCTGTTTTTT. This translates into CASSLALAGGPSGELFF. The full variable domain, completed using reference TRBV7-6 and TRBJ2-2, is GAGVSQSPRYKVTKRGQDVALRCDPISGHVSLYWYRQALGQGPEFLTYFNYEAQQDKSGLPNDRFSAERPEGSISTLTIQRTEQRDSAMYRCASSLALAGGPSGELFFGEGSRLTVL.

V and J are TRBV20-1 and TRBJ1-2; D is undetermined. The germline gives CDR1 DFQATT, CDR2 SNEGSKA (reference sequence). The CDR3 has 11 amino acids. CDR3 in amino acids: CSLPTNYGYTF. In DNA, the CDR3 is TGCAGCCTTCCCACTAACTATGGCTACACCTTC.

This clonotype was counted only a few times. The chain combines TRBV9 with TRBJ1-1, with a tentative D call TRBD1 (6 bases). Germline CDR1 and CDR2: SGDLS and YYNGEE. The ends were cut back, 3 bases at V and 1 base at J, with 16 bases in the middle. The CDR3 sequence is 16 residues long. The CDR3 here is CASSENRVGANTEAFF. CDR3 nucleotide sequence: TGTGCCAGCAGCGAGAACAGGGTCGGGGCGAACACTGAAGCTTTCTTT.

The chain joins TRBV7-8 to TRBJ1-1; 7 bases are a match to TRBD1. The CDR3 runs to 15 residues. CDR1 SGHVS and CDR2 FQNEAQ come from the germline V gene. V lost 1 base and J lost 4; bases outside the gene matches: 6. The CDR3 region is CASSLEVRGSTEAFF. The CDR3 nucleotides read TGTGCCAGCAGCTTAGAGGTCAGGGGGTCCACTGAAGCTTTCTTT.

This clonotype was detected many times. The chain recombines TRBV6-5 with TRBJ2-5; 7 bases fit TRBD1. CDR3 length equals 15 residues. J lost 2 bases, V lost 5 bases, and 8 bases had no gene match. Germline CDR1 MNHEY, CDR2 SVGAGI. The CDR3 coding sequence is TGTGCCAGCAGTCCACACCTCAGGGGGCAAGAGACCCAGTACTTC. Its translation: CASSPHLRGQETQYF.

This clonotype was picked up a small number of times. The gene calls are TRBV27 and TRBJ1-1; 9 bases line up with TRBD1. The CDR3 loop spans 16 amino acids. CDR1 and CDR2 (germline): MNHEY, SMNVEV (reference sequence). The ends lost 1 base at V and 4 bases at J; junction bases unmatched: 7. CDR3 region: CASSLLSGTGITEAFF. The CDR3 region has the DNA TGTGCCAGCAGTTTATTGTCCGGGACAGGGATCACTGAAGCTTTCTTT.

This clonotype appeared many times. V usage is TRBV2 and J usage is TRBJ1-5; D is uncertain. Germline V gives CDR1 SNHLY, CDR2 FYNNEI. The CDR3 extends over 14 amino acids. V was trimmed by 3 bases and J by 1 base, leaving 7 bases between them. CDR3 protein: CASSDRFSNQPQHF. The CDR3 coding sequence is TGTGCCAGCAGTGATCGGTTCAGCAATCAGCCCCAGCATTTT. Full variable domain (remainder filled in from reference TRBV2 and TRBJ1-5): EPEVTQTPSHQVTQMGQEVILRCVPISNHLYFYWYRQILGQKVEFLVSFYNNEISEKSEIFDDQFSVERPDGSNFTLKIRSTKLEDSAMYFCASSDRFSNQPQHFGDGTRLSIL.

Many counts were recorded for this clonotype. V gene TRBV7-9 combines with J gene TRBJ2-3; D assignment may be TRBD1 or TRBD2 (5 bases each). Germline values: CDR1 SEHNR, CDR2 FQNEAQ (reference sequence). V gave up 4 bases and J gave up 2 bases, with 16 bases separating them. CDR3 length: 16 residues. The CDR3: CASSSPTREITDTQYF. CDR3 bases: TGTGCCAGCAGCTCCCCCACCAGGGAGATCACAGATACGCAGTATTTT.

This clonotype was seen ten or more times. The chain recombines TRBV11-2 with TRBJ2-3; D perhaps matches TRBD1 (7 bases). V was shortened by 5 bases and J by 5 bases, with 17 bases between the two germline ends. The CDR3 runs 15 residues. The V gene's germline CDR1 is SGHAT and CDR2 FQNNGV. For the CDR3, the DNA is TGTGCCAGCAGCCCTCTGGGCGGGGACAGAGATACGCAGTATTTT. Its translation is CASSPLGGDRDTQYF.

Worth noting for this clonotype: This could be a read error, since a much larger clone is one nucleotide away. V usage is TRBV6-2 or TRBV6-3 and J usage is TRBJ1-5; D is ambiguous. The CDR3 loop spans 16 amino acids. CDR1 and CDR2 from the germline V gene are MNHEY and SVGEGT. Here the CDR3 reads CASSTPVFGRNQPQRF. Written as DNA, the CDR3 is TGTGCCAGCAGTACCCCTGTCTTCGGCCGCAATCAGCCCCAGCGTTTT.

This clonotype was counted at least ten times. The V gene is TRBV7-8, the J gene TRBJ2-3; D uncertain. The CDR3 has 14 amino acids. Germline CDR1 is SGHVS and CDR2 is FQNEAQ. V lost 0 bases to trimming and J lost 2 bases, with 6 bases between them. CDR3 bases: TGTGCCAGCAGCTTAGCTCCTACCACAGATACGCAGTATTTT. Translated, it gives CASSLAPTTDTQYF.

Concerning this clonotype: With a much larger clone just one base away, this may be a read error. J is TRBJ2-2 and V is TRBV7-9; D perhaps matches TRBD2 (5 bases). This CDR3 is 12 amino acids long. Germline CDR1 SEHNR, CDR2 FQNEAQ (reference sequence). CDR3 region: CASSHDAGEPFF. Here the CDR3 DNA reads TGTGCCAGCAGCCACGACGCCGGGGAGCCGTTTTTT.

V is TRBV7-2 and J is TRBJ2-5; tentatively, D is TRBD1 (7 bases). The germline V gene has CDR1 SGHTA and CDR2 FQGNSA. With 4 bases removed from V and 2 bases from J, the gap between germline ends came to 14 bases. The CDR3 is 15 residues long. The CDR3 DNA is TGTGCCAGCAGCTCGGGGGACAGAGTACAAGAGACCCAGTACTTC. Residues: CASSSGDRVQETQYF. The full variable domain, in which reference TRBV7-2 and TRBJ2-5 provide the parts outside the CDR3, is GAGVSQSPSNKVTEKGKDVELRCDPISGHTALYWYRQSLGQGLEFLIYFQGNSAPDKSGLPSDRFSAERTGGSVSTLTIQRTQQEDSAVYLCASSSGDRVQETQYFGPGTRLLVL.

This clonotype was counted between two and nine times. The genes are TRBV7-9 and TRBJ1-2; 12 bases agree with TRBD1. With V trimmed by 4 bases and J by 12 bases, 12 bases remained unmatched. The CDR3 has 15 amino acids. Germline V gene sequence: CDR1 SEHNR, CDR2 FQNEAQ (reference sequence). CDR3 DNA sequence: TGTGCCAGCAGCTCAGGAGAGGGACAGGGGGCTGGTCACACCTTC. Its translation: CASSSGEGQGAGHTF.

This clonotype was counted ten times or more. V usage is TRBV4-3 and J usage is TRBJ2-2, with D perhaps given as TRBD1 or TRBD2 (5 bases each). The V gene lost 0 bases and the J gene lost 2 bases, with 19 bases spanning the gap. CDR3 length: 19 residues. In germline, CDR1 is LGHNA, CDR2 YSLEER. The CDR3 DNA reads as TGCGCCAGCAGCCAAGATAGAAGGGGAGCTGGGTTAAACACCGGGGAGCTGTTTTTT. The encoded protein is CASSQDRRGAGLNTGELFF.

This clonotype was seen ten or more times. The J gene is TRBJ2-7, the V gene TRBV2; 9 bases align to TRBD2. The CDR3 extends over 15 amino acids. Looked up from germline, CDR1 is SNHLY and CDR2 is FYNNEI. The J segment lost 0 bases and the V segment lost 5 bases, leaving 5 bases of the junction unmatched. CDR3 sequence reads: CASSRLADSSYEQYF. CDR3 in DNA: TGTGCCAGCAGTCGACTAGCGGATAGCTCCTACGAGCAGTACTTC.

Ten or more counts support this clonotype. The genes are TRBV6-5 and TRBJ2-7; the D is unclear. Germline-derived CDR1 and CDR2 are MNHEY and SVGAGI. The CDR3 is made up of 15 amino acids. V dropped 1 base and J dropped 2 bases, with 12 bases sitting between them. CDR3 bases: TGTGCCAGCAGTTACTTTCCGGGCAAAGCCTACGAGCAGTACTTC. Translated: CASSYFPGKAYEQYF.

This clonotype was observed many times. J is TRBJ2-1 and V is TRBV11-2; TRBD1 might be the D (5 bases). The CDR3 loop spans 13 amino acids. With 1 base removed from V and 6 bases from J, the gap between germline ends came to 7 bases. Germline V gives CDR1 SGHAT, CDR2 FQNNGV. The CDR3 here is CASSLVTANEQFF. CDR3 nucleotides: TGTGCCAGCAGCTTAGTGACAGCCAATGAGCAGTTCTTC. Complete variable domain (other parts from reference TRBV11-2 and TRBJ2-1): EAGVAQSPRYKIIEKRQSVAFWCNPISGHATLYWYQQILGQGPKLLIQFQNNGVVDDSQLPKDRFSAERLKGVDSTLKIQPAKLEDSAVYLCASSLVTANEQFFGPGTRLTVL.

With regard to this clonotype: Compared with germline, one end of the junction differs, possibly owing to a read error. CDR3 in DNA: TGTGCCAGTAGCTTAATGTCCAGGGACCACGAGCAGTGCTTC. This translates into CASSLMSRDHEQCF. The gene calls are TRBV19 and TRBJ2-7, with D perhaps given as TRBD1 or TRBD2 (5 bases each). Germline CDR1 reads LNHDA; CDR2 reads SQIVND (reference sequence). This CDR3 region has 14 residues.

CDR3 amino acids: CSAAGLDSYNEQFF. CDR3 DNA: TGCAGTGCGGCGGGACTTGACTCCTACAATGAGCAGTTCTTC. The V gene is TRBV20-1, the J gene TRBJ2-1; D perhaps matches TRBD2 (6 bases). The CDR3 spans 14 residues. From germline, CDR1 is DFQATT and CDR2 SNEGSKA (reference sequence). Trimming stripped 6 bases from V and 0 bases from J, with 12 bases between.

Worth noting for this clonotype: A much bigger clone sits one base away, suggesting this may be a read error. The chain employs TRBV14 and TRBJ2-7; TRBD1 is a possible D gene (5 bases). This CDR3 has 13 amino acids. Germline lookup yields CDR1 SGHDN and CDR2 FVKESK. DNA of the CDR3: TGTGCCATCAGCCTGCAGGGTACCTCCGAGCAGTACTTC. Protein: CAISLQGTSEQYF. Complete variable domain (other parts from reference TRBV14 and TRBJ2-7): EAGVTQFPSHSVIEKGQTVTLRCDPISGHDNLYWYRRVMGKEIKFLLHFVKESKQDESGMPNNRFLAERTGGTYSTLKVQPAELEDSGVYFCAISLQGTSEQYFGPGTRLTVT.

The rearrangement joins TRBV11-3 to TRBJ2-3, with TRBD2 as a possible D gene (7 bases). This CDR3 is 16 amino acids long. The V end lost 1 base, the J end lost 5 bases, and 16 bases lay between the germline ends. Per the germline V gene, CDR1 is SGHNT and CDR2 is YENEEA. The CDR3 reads CASSLGSGGLGDTQYF. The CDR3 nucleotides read TGTGCCAGCAGCTTAGGCTCGGGGGGCCTAGGAGATACGCAGTATTTT.

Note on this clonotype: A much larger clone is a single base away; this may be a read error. CDR3 in amino acids: CASSLSRADEKLFF. The CDR3 region has the DNA TGTGCCAGCAGCTTATCAAGGGCGGATGAAAAACTGTTTTTT. V gene TRBV7-9 combines with J gene TRBJ1-4; the D is unclear. The CDR3 is 14 residues long. Per germline, CDR1 SEHNR and CDR2 FQNEAQ (reference sequence). V lost 2 bases and J 6 bases, leaving 10 bases between the germline ends. Together with reference TRBV7-9 and TRBJ1-4, the CDR3 gives the full variable domain: DTGVSQNPRHKITKRGQNVTFRCDPISEHNRLYWYRQTLGQGPEFLTYFQNEAQLEKSRLLSDRFSAERPKGSFSTLEIQRTEQGDSAMYLCASSLSRADEKLFFGSGTQLSVL.

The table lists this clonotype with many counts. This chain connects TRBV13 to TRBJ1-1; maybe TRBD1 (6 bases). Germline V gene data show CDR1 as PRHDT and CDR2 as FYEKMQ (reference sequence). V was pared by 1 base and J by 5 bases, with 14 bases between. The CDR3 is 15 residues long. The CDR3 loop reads CASSLEGELRTEAFF. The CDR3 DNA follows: TGTGCCAGCAGCTTAGAGGGGGAATTGCGGACTGAAGCTTTCTTT.